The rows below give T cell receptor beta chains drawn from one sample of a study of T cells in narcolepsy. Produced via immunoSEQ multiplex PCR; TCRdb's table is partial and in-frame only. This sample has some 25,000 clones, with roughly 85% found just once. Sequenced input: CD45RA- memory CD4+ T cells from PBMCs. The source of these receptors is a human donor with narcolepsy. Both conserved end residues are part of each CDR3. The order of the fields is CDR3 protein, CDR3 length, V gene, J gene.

CDR3 protein: CASSQDPPGGLVSNEQFF
CDR3 length: 18
V gene: TRBV4-1
J gene: TRBJ2-1

CDR3 protein: CASSLTGQGTSTSGYTF
CDR3 length: 17
V gene: TRBV5-6
J gene: TRBJ1-2

CDR3 protein: CASSFTGRHEQYF
CDR3 length: 13
V gene: TRBV7-8
J gene: TRBJ2-7

CDR3 protein: CATSPTRSGSTETQYF
CDR3 length: 16
V gene: TRBV15
J gene: TRBJ2-5

CDR3 protein: CASDRGSGNTIYF
CDR3 length: 13
V gene: TRBV30
J gene: TRBJ1-3

CDR3 protein: CASSLARGLAIYEQYF
CDR3 length: 16
V gene: TRBV11-1
J gene: TRBJ2-7

CDR3 protein: CASSRGGRGVGNEQFF
CDR3 length: 16
V gene: TRBV5-4
J gene: TRBJ2-1

CDR3 protein: CASSVGGSTETQYF
CDR3 length: 14
V gene: TRBV9
J gene: TRBJ2-5

CDR3 protein: CASSTDGGRTDTQYF
CDR3 length: 15
V gene: TRBV5-1
J gene: TRBJ2-3

CDR3 protein: CATSRGVGQGSDQPQHF
CDR3 length: 17
V gene: TRBV15
J gene: TRBJ1-5

CDR3 protein: CASSERQGQGSSPLHF
CDR3 length: 16
V gene: TRBV2
J gene: TRBJ1-6

CDR3 protein: CASSGGWDTGELFF
CDR3 length: 14
V gene: TRBV6-1
J gene: TRBJ2-2

CDR3 protein: CAGYSGSKDTQYF
CDR3 length: 13
V gene: TRBV30
J gene: TRBJ2-3

CDR3 protein: CASSLDTGGYTF
CDR3 length: 12
V gene: TRBV7-8
J gene: TRBJ1-2

CDR3 protein: CASSILPGGRGTEAFF
CDR3 length: 16
V gene: TRBV19
J gene: TRBJ1-1

CDR3 protein: CASSLSGQATTEQYF
CDR3 length: 15
V gene: TRBV27
J gene: TRBJ2-7

CDR3 protein: CASSYGTASNYGYTF
CDR3 length: 15
V gene: TRBV6-5
J gene: TRBJ1-2

CDR3 protein: CASRPTGTHEQYF
CDR3 length: 13
V gene: TRBV6-5
J gene: TRBJ2-7

CDR3 protein: CATMGQGGYGANVLTF
CDR3 length: 16
V gene: TRBV19
J gene: TRBJ2-6

CDR3 protein: CASSSTAGGNTGELFF
CDR3 length: 16
V gene: TRBV5-1
J gene: TRBJ2-2

CDR3 protein: CASSVAGISSYNEQFF
CDR3 length: 16
V gene: TRBV9
J gene: TRBJ2-1

CDR3 protein: CASSLSWRSYNEQFF
CDR3 length: 15
V gene: TRBV7-9
J gene: TRBJ2-1

CDR3 protein: CASIATSGANVLTF
CDR3 length: 14
V gene: TRBV19
J gene: TRBJ2-6

CDR3 protein: CASSFRGGTNEQFF
CDR3 length: 14
V gene: TRBV11-3
J gene: TRBJ2-1

CDR3 protein: CASSVRKREISTDTQYF
CDR3 length: 17
V gene: TRBV7-2
J gene: TRBJ2-3

CDR3 protein: CAISVAGGIGHQPQHF
CDR3 length: 16
V gene: TRBV10-3
J gene: TRBJ1-5

CDR3 protein: CASRGGFSFRTGELFF
CDR3 length: 16
V gene: TRBV19
J gene: TRBJ2-2

CDR3 protein: CASGSGRAYEQFF
CDR3 length: 13
V gene: TRBV27
J gene: TRBJ2-1

CDR3 protein: CATSRDLTGYEQYF
CDR3 length: 14
V gene: TRBV15
J gene: TRBJ2-7

CDR3 protein: CASSFWSRTAEAFF
CDR3 length: 14
V gene: TRBV5-8
J gene: TRBJ1-1

CDR3 protein: CASSPSPGATNEKLFF
CDR3 length: 16
V gene: TRBV27
J gene: TRBJ1-4

CDR3 protein: CASSLYLDLSGNTIYF
CDR3 length: 16
V gene: TRBV2
J gene: TRBJ1-3

CDR3 protein: CASSYSRRTGYTF
CDR3 length: 13
V gene: TRBV7-2
J gene: TRBJ1-2

CDR3 protein: CASSLDSRTGLYGYTF
CDR3 length: 16
V gene: TRBV7-9
J gene: TRBJ1-2

CDR3 protein: CASSVTAGGANVLTF
CDR3 length: 15
V gene: TRBV2
J gene: TRBJ2-6

CDR3 protein: CAVGEDVLEQFF
CDR3 length: 12
V gene: TRBV6-1
J gene: TRBJ2-1

CDR3 protein: CASSLASGIVEQYF
CDR3 length: 14
V gene: TRBV5-5
J gene: TRBJ2-7

CDR3 protein: CASSLVGQGGSYEQYF
CDR3 length: 16
V gene: TRBV7-6
J gene: TRBJ2-7

CDR3 protein: CASSLGPADGYTF
CDR3 length: 13
V gene: TRBV7-9
J gene: TRBJ1-2

CDR3 protein: CASSQDFGTSGTGEQFF
CDR3 length: 17
V gene: TRBV14
J gene: TRBJ2-1

CDR3 protein: CASSPYSAQETQYF
CDR3 length: 14
V gene: TRBV7-6
J gene: TRBJ2-5

CDR3 protein: CASSQGNGGPWGEQMNTEAFF
CDR3 length: 21
V gene: TRBV23-1
J gene: TRBJ1-1

CDR3 protein: CASSFEPLRRRKEGTDTQYF
CDR3 length: 20
V gene: TRBV13
J gene: TRBJ2-3

CDR3 protein: CASSPGLAIAVETQYF
CDR3 length: 16
V gene: TRBV5-1
J gene: TRBJ2-5

CDR3 protein: CASSTQGSDTEAFF
CDR3 length: 14
V gene: TRBV19
J gene: TRBJ1-1

CDR3 protein: CASSAGGTGQPQHF
CDR3 length: 14
V gene: TRBV6-1
J gene: TRBJ1-5

CDR3 protein: CASRRPGLAGANTGELFF
CDR3 length: 18
V gene: TRBV12-2
J gene: TRBJ2-2